This TCR beta chain originates from a study of radiotherapy plus CTLA-4 blockade in lung cancer. Study-wide background: Objective responses occurred in around 18% of patients; around 30% had disease control. General study findings and limits: In blood, TCR clones derived from the tumor expanded after radiotherapy plus ipilimumab.

This clone was detected once. Its antigen is as yet unknown. Sequenced by immunoSEQ multiplex PCR; TCRdb stores in-frame clones only, minus some. The sample consists of 45,000 to 75,000 clones, around four fifths of them appearing once. The sample in question was peripheral blood, obtained from a patient treated with radiotherapy plus ipilimumab. The receptor comes from a human donor with non-small cell lung cancer who had a partial response to radiotherapy plus ipilimumab.

The CDR3 nucleotides read TGCGCCAGCAGCTTGCAGGGCGGGGCAACTAATGAAAAACTGTTTTTT. Its translation is CASSLQGGATNEKLFF. The chain combines TRBV5-1 with TRBJ1-4, with D perhaps TRBD1 (5 bases). V gave up 1 base and J gave up 0 bases, with 10 bases separating them. CDR1 is SGHRS and CDR2 is YFSETQ in the germline V gene. The CDR3 has 16 residues. Variable domain in full (rest from reference TRBV5-1 and TRBJ1-4): KAGVTQTPRYLIKTRGQQVTLSCSPISGHRSVSWYQQTPGQGLQFLFEYFSETQRNKGNFPGRFSGRQFSNSRSEMNVSTLELGDSALYLCASSLQGGATNEKLFFGSGTQLSVL.